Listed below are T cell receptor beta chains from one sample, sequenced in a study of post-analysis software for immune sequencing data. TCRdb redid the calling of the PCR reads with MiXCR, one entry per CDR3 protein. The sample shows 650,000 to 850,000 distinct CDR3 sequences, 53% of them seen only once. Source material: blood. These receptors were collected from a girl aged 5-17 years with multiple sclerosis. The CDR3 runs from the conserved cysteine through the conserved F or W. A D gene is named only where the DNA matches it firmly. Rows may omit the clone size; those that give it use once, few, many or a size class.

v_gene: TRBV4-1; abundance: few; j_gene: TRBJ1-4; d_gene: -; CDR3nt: TGCGCCAGCAGCCAAGATCCCCCGGGGTATAATGAAAAACTGTTTTTT; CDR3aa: CASSQDPPGYNEKLFF
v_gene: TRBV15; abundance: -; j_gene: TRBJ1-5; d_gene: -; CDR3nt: TGTGCCACCAGTACGAGGGGAAGCAATCAGCCCCAGCATTTT; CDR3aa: CATSTRGSNQPQHF
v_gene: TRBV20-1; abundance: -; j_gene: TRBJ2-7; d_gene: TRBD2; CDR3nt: TGCAGTGCTAGTGGGACTAGGTCCTACGAGCAGTACTTC; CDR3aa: CSASGTRSYEQYF
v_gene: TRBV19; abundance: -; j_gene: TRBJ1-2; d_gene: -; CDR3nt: TGTGCCAGTAGTTCCCGTTGGCAGGCGTCTAACTATGGCTACACCTTC; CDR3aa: CASSSRWQASNYGYTF
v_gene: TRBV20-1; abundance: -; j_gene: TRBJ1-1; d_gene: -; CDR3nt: TGCAGTGCTAGAAGCGCCCTACAGATCACTGAAGCTTTCTTT; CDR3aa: CSARSALQITEAFF
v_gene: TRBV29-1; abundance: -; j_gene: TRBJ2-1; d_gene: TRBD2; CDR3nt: TGCAGCGCACGGACTAGCGGGAGGAATGAGCAGTTCTTC; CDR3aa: CSARTSGRNEQFF
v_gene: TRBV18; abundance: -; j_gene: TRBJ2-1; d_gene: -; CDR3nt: TGTGCCAGCTCACCAAACTTTAACCTTTACAATGAGCAGTTCTTC; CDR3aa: CASSPNFNLYNEQFF
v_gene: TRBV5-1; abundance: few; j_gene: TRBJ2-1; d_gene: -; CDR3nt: TGCGCCAGCAGCGCACCCCTTGGGCTCAATGAGCAGTTCTTC; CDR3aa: CASSAPLGLNEQFF
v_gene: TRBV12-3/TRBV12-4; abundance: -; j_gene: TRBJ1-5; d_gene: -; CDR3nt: TGTGCCAGCAGTTTAGGTTACGGCAATCAGCCCCAGCATTTT; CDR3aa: CASSLGYGNQPQHF
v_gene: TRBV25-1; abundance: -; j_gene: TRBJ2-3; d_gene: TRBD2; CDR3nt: TGTGCCAGCAGTCCGCGGGGGGCGCGGAGCACAGATACGCAGTATTTT; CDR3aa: CASSPRGARSTDTQYF
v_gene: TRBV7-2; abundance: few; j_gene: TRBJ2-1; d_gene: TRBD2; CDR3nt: TGTGCCAGCAGCTTAGCCGGGACTAGCGGGGGGTCCTACAATGAGCAGTTCTTC; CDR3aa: CASSLAGTSGGSYNEQFF
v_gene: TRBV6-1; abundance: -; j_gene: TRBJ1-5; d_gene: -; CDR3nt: TGTGCCAGCAGAGACAGGAATCAGCCCCAGCATTTT; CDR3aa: CASRDRNQPQHF
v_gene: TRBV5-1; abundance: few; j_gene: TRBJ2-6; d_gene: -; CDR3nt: TGCGCCAGCAGCTTGGACGGGAGCTCTGGGGCCAACGTCCTGACTTTC; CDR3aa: CASSLDGSSGANVLTF
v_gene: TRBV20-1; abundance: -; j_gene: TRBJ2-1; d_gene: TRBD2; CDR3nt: TGCAGTGCTAGGATGACTAGCGGGAGGTACAATGAGCAGTTCTTC; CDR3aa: CSARMTSGRYNEQFF
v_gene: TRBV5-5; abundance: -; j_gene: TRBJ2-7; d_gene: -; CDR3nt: TGTGCCAGCAGCTGGGACATCTTCTCCTACGAGCAGTACTTC; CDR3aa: CASSWDIFSYEQYF
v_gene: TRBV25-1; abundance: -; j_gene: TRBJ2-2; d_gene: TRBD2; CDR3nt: TGTGCCAGCAGTGTAAGCGGGAGTAGAGCCGGGGAGCTGTTTTTT; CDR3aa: CASSVSGSRAGELFF
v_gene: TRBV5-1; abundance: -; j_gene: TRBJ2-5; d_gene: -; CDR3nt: TGCGCCAGCAGCTGGGCCAGGGGCGGAGAGACCCAGTACTTC; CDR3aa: CASSWARGGETQYF
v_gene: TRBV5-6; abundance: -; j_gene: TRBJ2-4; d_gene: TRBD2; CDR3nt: TGTGCCAGCAGCTTGGAAGGGAGGGCCAAAAACATTCAGCACTTC; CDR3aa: CASSLEGRAKNIQHF
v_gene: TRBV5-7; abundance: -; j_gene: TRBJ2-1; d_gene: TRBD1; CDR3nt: TGTGCCAGCAGCGGCGGGACAGGTCTTTATGAGCAGTTCTTC; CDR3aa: CASSGGTGLYEQFF
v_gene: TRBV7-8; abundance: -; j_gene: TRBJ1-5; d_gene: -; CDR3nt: TGTGCCAGCAGCTTAGGCAGGTTCCAGCCCCAGCATTTT; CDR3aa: CASSLGRFQPQHF
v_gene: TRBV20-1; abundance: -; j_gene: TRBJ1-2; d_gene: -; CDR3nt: TGCAGTGCTAGAGACGGGACTGGAGGGGACTACACCTTC; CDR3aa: CSARDGTGGDYTF
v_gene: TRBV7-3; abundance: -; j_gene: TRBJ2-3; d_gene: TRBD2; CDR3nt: TGTGCCAGCAGCGCGACTAGCGGGGGGGTAACAGATACGCAGTATTTT; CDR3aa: CASSATSGGVTDTQYF
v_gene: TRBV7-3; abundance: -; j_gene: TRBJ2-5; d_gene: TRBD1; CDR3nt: TGTGCCAGCAGCCCCTCCGGACAGGGTAGAGAGACCCAGTACTTC; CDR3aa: CASSPSGQGRETQYF
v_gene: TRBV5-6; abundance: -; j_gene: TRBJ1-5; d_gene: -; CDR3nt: TGTGCCAGCACCTGGGGCGGTAATCAGCCCCAGCATTTT; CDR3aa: CASTWGGNQPQHF
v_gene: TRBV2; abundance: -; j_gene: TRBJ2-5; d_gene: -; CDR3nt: TGTGCCAGCAGCGGACTGGAGGGGGAGACCCAGTACTTC; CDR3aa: CASSGLEGETQYF
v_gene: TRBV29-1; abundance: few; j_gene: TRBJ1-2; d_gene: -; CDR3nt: TGCAGCGTTGTGCAGGGTAACTATGGCTACACCTTC; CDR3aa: CSVVQGNYGYTF
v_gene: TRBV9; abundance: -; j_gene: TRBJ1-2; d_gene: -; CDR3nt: TGTGCCAGCAGCGTAGGAGGGGCCCTTAACTATGGCTACACCTTC; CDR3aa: CASSVGGALNYGYTF
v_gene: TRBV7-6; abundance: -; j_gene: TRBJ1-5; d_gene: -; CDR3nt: TGTGCCAGCAGCCAGATGCTGGGATCATGGGCGAGTCAGCCCCAGCATTTT; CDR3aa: CASSQMLGSWASQPQHF
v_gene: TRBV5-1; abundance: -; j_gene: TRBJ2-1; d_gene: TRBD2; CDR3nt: TGCGCCAGCAGCTTGGCGACTAGCGGGGGACACAATGAGCAGTTCTTC; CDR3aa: CASSLATSGGHNEQFF
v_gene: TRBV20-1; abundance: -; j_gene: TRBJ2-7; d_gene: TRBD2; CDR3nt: TGCAGTGCTAGAACTAGCGGGGGGACCCTAGTCAAGCAGTACTTC; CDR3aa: CSARTSGGTLVKQYF
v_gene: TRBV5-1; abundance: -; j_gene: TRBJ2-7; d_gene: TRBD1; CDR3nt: TGCGCCAGCAGGCGGACAGGGGGCCACGAGCAGTACTTC; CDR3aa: CASRRTGGHEQYF
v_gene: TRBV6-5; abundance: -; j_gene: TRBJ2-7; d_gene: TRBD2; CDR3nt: TGTGCCAGCAGCCGGACTAGCGGGAGGGTATCCTACGAGCAGTACTTC; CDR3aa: CASSRTSGRVSYEQYF
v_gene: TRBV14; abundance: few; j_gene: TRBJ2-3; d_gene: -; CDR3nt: TGTGCCAGCAGCCAAGCGATGGGGCATGATACGCAGTATTTT; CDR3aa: CASSQAMGHDTQYF
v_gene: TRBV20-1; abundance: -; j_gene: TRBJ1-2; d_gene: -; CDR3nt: TGCAGTGCCCCTAGCCCATCTGGTAACTATGGCTACACCTTC; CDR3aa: CSAPSPSGNYGYTF
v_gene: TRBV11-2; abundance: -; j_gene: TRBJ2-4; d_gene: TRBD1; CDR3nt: TGTGCCAGCAGCTTAGCCGGGGACAGTAACATTCAGTACTTC; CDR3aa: CASSLAGDSNIQYF
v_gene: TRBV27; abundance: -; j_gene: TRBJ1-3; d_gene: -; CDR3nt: TGTGCCAGCAGTCCTCATGTCGGCCGGTTCTCTGGAAACACCATATATTTT; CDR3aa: CASSPHVGRFSGNTIYF
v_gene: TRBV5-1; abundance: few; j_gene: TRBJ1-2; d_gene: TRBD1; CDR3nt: TGCGCCAGCAGCTCGGGGACAGGGGAAGCTAAGGATGGCTACACCTTC; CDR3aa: CASSSGTGEAKDGYTF
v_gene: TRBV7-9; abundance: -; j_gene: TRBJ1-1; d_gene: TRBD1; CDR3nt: TGTGCCAGCAGCCCCCGGGACAGGGCCAACACTGAAGCTTTCTTT; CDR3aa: CASSPRDRANTEAFF
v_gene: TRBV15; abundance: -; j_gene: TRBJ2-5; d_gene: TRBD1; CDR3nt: TGTGCCACCAGCAGAGATAGGAAGGGGGCGGTGACCCAGTACTTC; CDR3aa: CATSRDRKGAVTQYF
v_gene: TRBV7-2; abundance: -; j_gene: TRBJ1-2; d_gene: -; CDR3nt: TGTGCCAGCAGCTTGGAGGCCCTTAACTATGGCTACACCTTC; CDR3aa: CASSLEALNYGYTF
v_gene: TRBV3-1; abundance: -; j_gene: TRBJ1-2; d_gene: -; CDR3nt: TGTGCCAGCAGCCCCAATCTCCTTCTGGACTATGGCTACACCTTC; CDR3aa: CASSPNLLLDYGYTF
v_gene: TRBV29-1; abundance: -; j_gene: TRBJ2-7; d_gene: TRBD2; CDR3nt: TGCAGCGTTTGGACTAGCGGGAGTGGCTCCTACGAGCAGTACTTC; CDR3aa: CSVWTSGSGSYEQYF
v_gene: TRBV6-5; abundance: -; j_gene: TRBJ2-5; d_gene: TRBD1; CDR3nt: TGTGCCAGCAGCCCTCCACTGACAGGGTGGCAAGAGACCCAGTACTTC; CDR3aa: CASSPPLTGWQETQYF
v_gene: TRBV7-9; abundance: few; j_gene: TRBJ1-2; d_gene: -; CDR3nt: TGTGCCAGCAGCTTAGCCCCAGGACCTAACTATGGCTACACCTTC; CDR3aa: CASSLAPGPNYGYTF